These 30 T cell receptor beta chains originate from one sample sequenced in a study of blood T cell repertoires in COVID-19. The data were produced by immunoSEQ multiplex PCR, yet TCRdb's version contains in-frame clones alone and is incomplete. Of some 73,000 clones listed, 86% are singletons. Sequencing input: peripheral blood. Receptor source: a man older than 75 with COVID-19, enrolled during active disease.

This chain uses TRBV7-8 with TRBJ2-1; 7 bases map to TRBD1. The trim removed 5 bases at V and 3 bases at J, leaving 10 bases unmatched. The CDR3 consists of 16 residues. Germline loops: CDR1 SGHVS, CDR2 FQNEAQ. This CDR3 reads CASSILRGLYYNEQFF. CDR3 nucleotide sequence: TGTGCCAGCAGCATACTAAGGGGGCTTTACTACAATGAGCAGTTCTTC.

The gene calls are TRBV7-9 and TRBJ1-2; TRBD1 agrees at 10 bases. CDR1 and CDR2 from the germline V gene are SEHNR and FQNEAQ (reference sequence). V lost 3 bases and J lost 4; bases outside the gene matches: 5. There are 15 residues in the CDR3. The CDR3 DNA sequence: TGTGCCAGCAGCTTCGCCGGGACAGGGGTCTATGGCTACACCTTC. Residues: CASSFAGTGVYGYTF.

The CDR3, as DNA: TGTGCCAGCAATCTAGTCGGGAACACTGAAGCTTTCTTT. Translation: CASNLVGNTEAFF. V gene TRBV2 combines with J gene TRBJ1-1, with unresolved D. V gave up 7 bases and J gave up 1 base, with 10 bases separating them. The germline V gene encodes CDR1 SNHLY and CDR2 FYNNEI. CDR3 size: 13 residues.

The chain carries TRBV3-1 (or the pseudogene TRBV3-2) and TRBJ1-5; D is uncertain. The CDR3 has 13 amino acids. Between the trimmed V and J ends, which lost 10 bases and 4 bases, there was a span of 14 bases. Germline lookup yields CDR1 LGHDT and CDR2 YNNKEL (reference sequence). The CDR3 reads CATPREQNQPQHF. CDR3 sequence (DNA): TGTGCCACCCCCCGGGAACAAAATCAGCCCCAGCATTTT.

This chain connects TRBV6-5 to TRBJ2-3; D might be TRBD2 (7 bases). V was pared by 6 bases and J by 1 base, with 14 bases between. Germline CDR1 is MNHEY and CDR2 is SVGAGI. This CDR3 has 15 residues. The CDR3, as DNA: TGTGCCAGCAGGGGTTGGGGGGGCCGCACAGATACGCAGTATTTT. The encoded protein is CASRGWGGRTDTQYF.

This clone appeared once. This chain connects TRBV5-4 to TRBJ1-1; the D gene is possibly TRBD1 (6 bases). From germline, CDR1 is SGHNT and CDR2 YYREEE (reference sequence). The CDR3 consists of 16 residues. V was shortened by 1 base and J by 2 bases, with 15 bases between the two germline ends. As DNA, the CDR3 is TGTGCCAGCAGCTTGCAGGGGAGAAAGGCTAACACTGAAGCTTTCTTT. Encoded protein: CASSLQGRKANTEAFF. Variable domain in full (rest from reference TRBV5-4 and TRBJ1-1): ETGVTQSPTHLIKTRGQQVTLRCSSQSGHNTVSWYQQALGQGPQFIFQYYREEENGRGNFPPRFSGLQFPNYSSELNVNALELDDSALYLCASSLQGRKANTEAFFGQGTRLTVV.

This chain joins TRBV4-1 and TRBJ2-7, with TRBD2 matching over 10 bases. CDR3 size: 17 residues. The germline CDR1 and CDR2 sequences are MGHRA and YSYEKL. V gave up 0 bases and J gave up 0 bases; unmatched junction bases: 5. Here the CDR3 DNA reads TGCGCCAGCAGCCAAGATAGGACTAGCGGCCTCTCCTACGAGCAGTACTTC. Its translation: CASSQDRTSGLSYEQYF.

V and J are TRBV19 and TRBJ1-2, with TRBD1 as a possible D gene (5 bases). Trimming shortened V by 5 bases and J by 2 bases, and 12 bases separated the two germline ends. CDR1 is LNHDA, CDR2 SQIVND, per germline (reference sequence). The CDR3 length is 14 residues. The CDR3 DNA sequence: TGTGCCAGTAGTCCTATGGCAGGGAACTATGGCTACACCTTC. Translating gives CASSPMAGNYGYTF.

This rearrangement joins TRBV5-1 to TRBJ1-1; D is uncertain. Germline V gives CDR1 SGHRS, CDR2 YFSETQ. V lost 4 bases to trimming and J lost 0 bases, with 10 bases between them. The CDR3 spans 14 residues. The CDR3 nucleotides are TGCGCCAGCAGCCCAGCCAGCGTGAACACTGAAGCTTTCTTT. Protein product: CASSPASVNTEAFF.

This chain joins TRBV7-2 and TRBJ2-7; D gene unclear. Per the germline V gene, CDR1 is SGHTA and CDR2 is FQGNSA. This CDR3 region has 13 residues. Trimming removed 1 base from V and 5 bases from J, with 9 bases in between. CDR3 region: CASSLGAANEQYF. The CDR3 nucleotides read TGTGCCAGCAGCTTAGGGGCCGCCAACGAGCAGTACTTC.

This clone has just a few counts. One end of the junction varies from germline; a read error may be responsible. The chain joins TRBV19 to TRBJ2-2, with a weak D call TRBD1 (5 bases). From germline, CDR1 is LNHDA and CDR2 SQIVND (reference sequence). The CDR3 contains 15 residues. As DNA, the CDR3 is TGTGCAAGTAATCTCCAGGGCGCGGACACCGGGGAGCTGTTTTTT. Encoded protein: CASNLQGADTGELFF.

The V gene is TRBV11-2, the J gene TRBJ1-3; 8 bases map to TRBD1. V trimming: 6 bases; J trimming: 0 bases; junction bases outside the gene matches: 1. This CDR3 has 14 residues. CDR1 is SGHAT and CDR2 is FQNNGV in the germline V gene. The CDR3 loop is CASSGTGSGNTIYF. For the CDR3, the DNA is TGTGCCAGCAGTGGGACAGGCTCTGGAAACACCATATATTTT.

The chain couples TRBV2 to TRBJ1-2, with 7 bases identical to TRBD1. Trimming took 3 bases from V and 4 from J; bases not matched to a gene: 8. This CDR3 has 15 amino acids. Germline CDR1 and CDR2: SNHLY and FYNNEI. For the CDR3, the DNA is TGTGCCAGCAGTGACTCAACTGACAGGGCCTATGGCTACACCTTC. It codes for CASSDSTDRAYGYTF.

The CDR3 loop reads CASSLGNIAGYTEAFF. CDR3 nucleotides: TGCGCCAGCAGCTTGGGAAATATCGCGGGGTACACTGAAGCTTTCTTT. This rearrangement joins TRBV5-1 to TRBJ1-1; D unclear. The germline gives CDR1 SGHRS, CDR2 YFSETQ. This CDR3 region has 16 residues. Between the trimmed V and J ends, which lost 0 bases and 3 bases, there was a span of 15 bases. The full variable domain, completed using reference TRBV5-1 and TRBJ1-1, is KAGVTQTPRYLIKTRGQQVTLSCSPISGHRSVSWYQQTPGQGLQFLFEYFSETQRNKGNFPGRFSGRQFSNSRSEMNVSTLELGDSALYLCASSLGNIAGYTEAFFGQGTRLTVV.

The gene calls are TRBV5-8 and TRBJ2-5; 8 bases align to TRBD1. The length of the CDR3 is 14 residues. Unmatched junction bases numbered 7, after V lost 4 bases and J lost 5 bases. Looked up from germline, CDR1 is SGHTS and CDR2 is YDEGEE. The CDR3 DNA reads as TGTGCCAGCAGCCCCGGACAGGGCTTCGAGACCCAGTACTTC. Its translation is CASSPGQGFETQYF.

The V gene is TRBV5-4, the J gene TRBJ2-1; 12 bases are shared with TRBD1. The germline V gene has CDR1 SGHNT and CDR2 YYREEE (reference sequence). The CDR3 has 16 residues. V dropped 0 bases and J dropped 8; count of bases not matched to a gene: 6. The CDR3 DNA is TGTGCCAGCAGCTTGGCCGGGGGACAGGGGGCCGATGAGCAGTTCTTC. The encoded protein is CASSLAGGQGADEQFF.

The genes are TRBV6-2 or TRBV6-3 and TRBJ1-5, with 7 positions matching TRBD1. The V gene end was trimmed by 3 bases and the J gene end by 3 bases; junction bases not matched to a gene: 5. CDR3 length equals 15 residues. The germline V gene encodes CDR1 MNHEY and CDR2 SVGEGT. The CDR3, as DNA: TGTGCCAGCAGTTATTCCACAGGGGCCAATCAGCCCCAGCATTTT. It yields the protein CASSYSTGANQPQHF.

This clone appeared once. The genes are TRBV5-1 and TRBJ2-7, with D perhaps TRBD1 (6 bases). The CDR3 loop spans 14 amino acids. V was clipped by 0 bases and J by 5 bases, with 12 bases between them. Looked up from germline, CDR1 is SGHRS and CDR2 is YFSETQ. For the CDR3, the DNA is TGCGCCAGCAGCTTGGGGACAGTGAGCGACGAGCAGTACTTC. Its protein is CASSLGTVSDEQYF.

This rearrangement joins TRBV6-4 to TRBJ1-4; 7 positions agree with TRBD1. The CDR3 sequence is 15 residues long. V was clipped by 4 bases and J by 7 bases; unmatched bases: 9. Per germline, CDR1 MRHNA and CDR2 SNTAGT. CDR3 region: CASSANGQASEKLFF. CDR3 DNA sequence: TGTGCCAGCAGTGCTAACGGACAGGCGAGTGAAAAACTGTTTTTT.

The genes are TRBV15 and TRBJ1-1; D not resolved. The V end was cut by 7 bases, the J end by 0 bases, with 9 bases between. This CDR3 is built from 13 residues. CDR1 is LNHNV, CDR2 YYDKDF, per germline (reference sequence). The CDR3 nucleotides are TGTGCCACCACGCAAGAGGTGAACACTGAAGCTTTCTTT. Translating it yields CATTQEVNTEAFF.

This chain links TRBV6-5 with TRBJ1-1; the D is unclear. Germline V gives CDR1 MNHEY, CDR2 SVGAGI. The V gene lost 3 bases and the J gene lost 6 bases, with 14 bases spanning the gap. The CDR3 contains 14 residues. CDR3 sequence: CASSYGSGGSEAFF. CDR3 DNA sequence: TGTGCCAGCAGTTATGGATCCGGAGGGTCTGAAGCTTTCTTT.

V is TRBV6-1 and J is TRBJ2-7; D might be TRBD1 (5 bases). The CDR3 runs 15 residues. Trimming removed 1 base at V and 2 bases at J, with 12 bases between. Germline V gene sequence: CDR1 MNHNS, CDR2 SASEGT. The CDR3 DNA reads as TGTGCCAGCAGTGAAGTCAGGGCCTATCCCTACGAGCAGTACTTC. It specifies CASSEVRAYPYEQYF.

This sequence joins TRBV10-2 and TRBJ1-2, with D possibly being TRBD1 (5 bases). The germline V gene encodes CDR1 WSHSY and CDR2 SAAADI. CDR3 length: 12 amino acids. V lost 6 bases and J lost 4, with 9 bases in between. CDR3 sequence: CASRDTSYGYTF. The CDR3 DNA reads as TGCGCCAGCAGGGACACCAGCTATGGCTACACCTTC.

The CDR3 here is CASRERGTTYNEQFF. CDR3 DNA sequence: TGCGCCAGCAGAGAGCGGGGGACGACCTACAATGAGCAGTTCTTC. The chain couples TRBV10-2 to TRBJ2-1, with 8 bases matching TRBD2. The CDR3 covers 15 residues. After removal of 6 bases from V and 2 bases from J, the junction contained 6 bases not matched to a gene. Germline V gene data show CDR1 as WSHSY and CDR2 as SAAADI.

The genes are TRBV28 and TRBJ1-2; 7 bases agree with TRBD1. Germline V CDR1 and CDR2: MDHEN, SYDVKM. The V gene end was trimmed by 6 bases and the J gene end by 11 bases; junction bases not matched to a gene: 12. CDR3 size: 13 residues. CDR3 protein: CASSYQGGLGYTF. The CDR3 DNA follows: TGTGCCAGCAGCTATCAGGGGGGCCTGGGGTACACCTTC.

This clone was observed a single time. The chain joins TRBV5-1 to TRBJ1-2; the D gene is possibly TRBD1 (5 bases). V was cut by 0 bases and J by 7 bases, with 19 bases left in between. CDR3 length: 16 amino acids. From germline, CDR1 is SGHRS and CDR2 YFSETQ. The CDR3 loop is CASSLVAGGSSSGYTF. The CDR3 region has the DNA TGCGCCAGCAGCTTGGTGGCGGGGGGGTCTTCGAGTGGCTACACCTTC.

The rearrangement uses TRBV19 and TRBJ2-5; perhaps TRBD2 as D (5 bases). This CDR3 has 13 residues. Trimming left V 1 base short and J 7 bases short, with 10 bases between. Per the germline V gene, CDR1 is LNHDA and CDR2 is SQIVND (reference sequence). The CDR3 protein is CASSIGGSVTQYF. In DNA, the CDR3 is TGTGCCAGTAGTATAGGAGGGAGCGTGACCCAGTACTTC.

The rearrangement links TRBV5-1 to TRBJ1-1, with D tentatively TRBD1 (5 bases). Between the trimmed V and J ends, which lost 7 bases and 4 bases, there was a span of 14 bases. The CDR3 covers 13 residues. Germline values: CDR1 SGHRS, CDR2 YFSETQ. The CDR3 protein is CASGYQGSTEAFF. As DNA, the CDR3 is TGCGCCAGCGGCTACCAGGGATCCACTGAAGCTTTCTTT.

V gene TRBV5-4 combines with J gene TRBJ2-2; D unclear. The length of the CDR3 is 12 residues. Trimming took off 6 bases at V and 7 bases at J, with 10 bases between the two ends. Germline assignment: CDR1 SGHNT and CDR2 YYREEE (reference sequence). CDR3 amino acids: CASKETHGELFF. The CDR3 region has the DNA TGTGCCAGCAAGGAGACGCACGGGGAGCTGTTTTTT. The full variable domain, with the rest looked up from reference TRBV5-4 and TRBJ2-2, is ETGVTQSPTHLIKTRGQQVTLRCSSQSGHNTVSWYQQALGQGPQFIFQYYREEENGRGNFPPRFSGLQFPNYSSELNVNALELDDSALYLCASKETHGELFFGEGSRLTVL.

The rearrangement uses TRBV6-2 or TRBV6-3 and TRBJ1-6; TRBD1 aligns across 7 bases. The CDR3 is 16 residues long. Germline V gene data show CDR1 as MNHEY and CDR2 as SVGEGT. The V and J ends lost 4 bases and 9 bases, in that order; junction bases with no gene match: 12. This CDR3 is CASSFNSGQRTSPLHF. The CDR3 coding sequence is TGTGCCAGCAGTTTCAACTCGGGACAGAGAACTTCACCCCTCCACTTT.